Following are 25 T cell receptor beta chains from one sample sequenced in a study of cytomegalovirus exposure and HLA in healthy donors. PCR was performed using 60 Vbeta and 13 Jbeta primers. The table came from immunoSEQ multiplex PCR; TCRdb's copy has only in-frame clones and leaves some out. This table holds over 70,000 clones, under 80% found once. The sequenced sample consisted of PBMCs. The source is a male donor in good health and CMV-seronegative.

The chain uses TRBV28 and TRBJ1-5, with D unresolved. The CDR3 consists of 12 residues. Looked up from germline, CDR1 is MDHEN and CDR2 is SYDVKM. Trimming took 5 bases from V and 5 from J, leaving 7 bases between them. The CDR3 region has the DNA TGTGCCAGCAGTACGAGGGATCAGCCCCAGCATTTT. This encodes CASSTRDQPQHF.

The chain combines TRBV29-1 with TRBJ1-1; 10 bases are a match to TRBD1. The CDR3 contains 12 residues. Germline trimming cut 7 bases from V and 6 bases from J; bases unmatched to any gene: 5. Germline V gene lookup returns CDR1 SQVTM and CDR2 ANQGSEA. The CDR3 region is CSGDRGRAEAFF. DNA of the CDR3: TGCAGCGGGGACAGGGGAAGGGCTGAAGCTTTCTTT.

V is TRBV4-3 and J is TRBJ2-7, with 10 bases aligning to TRBD1. This CDR3 has 14 amino acids. V dropped 4 bases and J dropped 2; count of bases not matched to a gene: 2. CDR1 LGHNA and CDR2 YSLEER come from the germline V gene. CDR3 sequence (DNA): TGCGCCAGCAGCCCCGGGACAGGGGCCTACGAGCAGTACTTC. Protein product: CASSPGTGAYEQYF.

This clone is medium-sized. This chain links TRBV6-1 with TRBJ2-2; the match to TRBD2 covers 12 bases. Germline CDR1 is MNHNS and CDR2 is SASEGT. V trimming: 2 bases; J trimming: 5 bases; junction bases outside the gene matches: 3. CDR3 length: 16 amino acids. This CDR3 is CASSELAGGATGELFF. The CDR3 nucleotides read TGTGCCAGCAGTGAACTAGCGGGGGGGGCAACCGGGGAGCTGTTTTTT.

The sample holds a few counts of this clone. This rearrangement joins TRBV29-1 to TRBJ1-1; D remains ambiguous. CDR3 size: 12 residues. The V gene's germline CDR1 is SQVTM and CDR2 ANQGSEA. The V end was cut by 3 bases, the J end by 11 bases, with 16 bases between. The CDR3: CSVDFMSGSAFF. CDR3 DNA sequence: TGCAGCGTTGATTTTATGTCGGGGTCGGCTTTCTTT.

CDR3 amino acids: CASSETGYYEKLFF. Here the CDR3 DNA reads TGTGCCAGCAGTGAGACAGGATATTATGAAAAACTGTTTTTT. This sequence joins TRBV25-1 and TRBJ1-4; TRBD1 is a possible D gene (6 bases). V lost 3 bases and J 6 bases, leaving 11 bases between the germline ends. The CDR3 loop spans 14 amino acids. Germline CDR1 is MGHDK and CDR2 is SYGVNS.

The rearrangement links TRBV19 to TRBJ1-2; 7 bases align to TRBD1. The germline gives CDR1 LNHDA, CDR2 SQIVND (reference sequence). V shed 4 bases and J 3 bases; nucleotides not matched to a gene: 5. The CDR3 has 14 amino acids. CDR3: CASSTLGTDYGYTF. CDR3 DNA sequence: TGTGCCAGTAGTACCCTCGGGACAGACTATGGCTACACCTTC.

V and J are TRBV6-5 and TRBJ2-5, with 7 bases aligning to TRBD1. Germline lookup yields CDR1 MNHEY and CDR2 SVGAGI. The ends lost 2 bases at V and 2 bases at J; junction bases unmatched: 5. This CDR3 spans 15 amino acids. The CDR3 nucleotides are TGTGCCAGCAGTTACAGCAGGGGGAGTCAAGAGACCCAGTACTTC. Its translation is CASSYSRGSQETQYF.

The chain links TRBV11-2 to TRBJ1-1; D gene uncertain. The V and J ends lost 1 base and 8 bases respectively, with 11 bases between them. The germline gives CDR1 SGHAT, CDR2 FQNNGV. The CDR3 sequence is 13 residues long. Written as DNA, the CDR3 is TGTGCCAGCAGCTTAGCGATCGGGTCCGAAGCTTTCTTT. Amino acid sequence: CASSLAIGSEAFF.

This chain joins TRBV7-9 and TRBJ2-2; D is perhaps TRBD2 (7 bases). CDR1 and CDR2 from the germline V gene are SEHNR and FQNEAQ (reference sequence). The CDR3 is made up of 16 amino acids. V shed 7 bases and J shed 7 bases, with 22 bases lying between them. CDR3 in DNA: TGTGCCAGCACCATATGGCGGGGGCGAGGAAACGGGGAGCTGTTTTTT. It specifies CASTIWRGRGNGELFF.

This sequence joins TRBV19 and TRBJ1-2, with 9 bases lining up with TRBD1. Germline V gene sequence: CDR1 LNHDA, CDR2 SQIVND (reference sequence). CDR3 length: 16 residues. Trimming at V came to 3 bases and at J to 6 bases, leaving 11 bases not matched to a gene. CDR3 sequence reads: CASSILDRDRAHGYTF. The CDR3 bases are TGTGCCAGTAGTATTTTAGACCGGGACAGGGCCCATGGCTACACCTTC.

The chain carries TRBV15 and TRBJ2-7, with D possibly TRBD2 on 6 matching bases. Germline CDR1 reads LNHNV; CDR2 reads YYDKDF (reference sequence). CDR3 length: 15 residues. Trimming shortened V by 1 base and J by 1 base, and 11 bases separated the two germline ends. CDR3 sequence: CATSRGGVPSYEQYF. CDR3 DNA sequence: TGTGCCACCAGCAGAGGCGGGGTACCATCCTACGAGCAGTACTTC.

This chain uses TRBV11-2 with TRBJ2-5; 11 nucleotides agree with TRBD1. Gene TRBJ2-7 matches the end of the DNA better, so the J call may be wrong. This CDR3 has 16 amino acids. CDR1 SGHAT and CDR2 FQNNGV come from the germline V gene. The CDR3 DNA follows: TGTGCCAGCAGCTACAAATGGGACAGGGGGACCTACGAGCAGTACTTC. Protein sequence: CASSYKWDRGTYEQYF.

This clone was seen only a few times. This chain joins TRBV18 and TRBJ2-3; 7 bases line up with TRBD2. CDR1 is KGHSH, CDR2 LQKENI, per germline. The CDR3 has 16 amino acids. The V gene end was trimmed by 2 bases and the J gene end by 3 bases; junction bases not matched to a gene: 8. CDR3 coding DNA: TGTGCCAGCTCACCATCTAGCGGCACGGGGACAGATACGCAGTATTTT. Translating gives CASSPSSGTGTDTQYF.

J is TRBJ1-1 and V is TRBV30; D perhaps matches TRBD1 (5 bases). This CDR3 contains 11 residues. The germline V gene encodes CDR1 GTSNPN and CDR2 SVGIG (reference sequence). Trimming took off 4 bases at V and 3 bases at J, with 6 bases between the two ends. CDR3 nucleotides: TGTGCCTGGACGGGGGACACTGAAGCTTTCTTT. This gives the protein CAWTGDTEAFF.

The rearrangement uses TRBV2 and TRBJ1-6; 12 nucleotides align to TRBD1. Losses at the gene ends were 5 bases for V and 8 bases for J; bases not matched to a gene: 7. This CDR3 region has 16 residues. The V gene's germline CDR1 is SNHLY and CDR2 FYNNEI. The chain's CDR3 is CASSRFGTGGHSPLHF. The CDR3, as DNA: TGTGCCAGCAGTCGATTTGGGACAGGGGGCCATTCACCCCTCCACTTT.

V usage is TRBV10-3 and J usage is TRBJ1-1; D possibly corresponds to TRBD1 (6 bases). Germline V gene data show CDR1 as ENHRY and CDR2 as SYGVKD. V lost 1 base and J 7 bases, leaving 10 bases between the germline ends. This CDR3 has 13 amino acids. CDR3 residues: CAISELLDSEAFF. DNA for the CDR3: TGTGCCATCAGTGAGTTACTGGACAGTGAAGCTTTCTTT.

The V call is TRBV5-1, the J call TRBJ1-1; no reliable D call. From germline, CDR1 is SGHRS and CDR2 YFSETQ. Trimming removed 0 bases at V and 7 bases at J, with 7 bases between. The CDR3 is made up of 12 amino acids. DNA for the CDR3: TGCGCCAGCAGCTTGGATAGACTTGAAGCTTTCTTT. It is translated as CASSLDRLEAFF.

The V gene is TRBV28, the J gene TRBJ1-2; D call uncertain. The CDR3 runs to 9 residues. Germline V gene lookup returns CDR1 MDHEN and CDR2 SYDVKM. Between the trimmed V and J ends, which lost 10 bases and 6 bases, there was a span of 6 bases. The CDR3, as DNA: TGTGCCACCGGAGATGGCTACACCTTC. Protein sequence: CATGDGYTF.

V usage is TRBV28 and J usage is TRBJ2-7; 7 nucleotides agree with TRBD2. V lost 4 bases and J lost 6; bases outside the gene matches: 6. CDR3 length equals 13 residues. The germline gives CDR1 MDHEN, CDR2 SYDVKM. The DNA of the CDR3 is TGTGCCAGCAGTTCCGGGACTATTGGCGAGCAGTACTTC. Amino acid sequence: CASSSGTIGEQYF.

This clone has a handful of counts. V is TRBV19 and J is TRBJ2-1; D not resolved. Germline CDR1 LNHDA, CDR2 SQIVND (reference sequence). The V end was cut by 8 bases, the J end by 0 bases, with 8 bases between. This CDR3 comprises 13 residues. CDR3 coding DNA: TGTGCCAGTCAGGATCTCTCCTACAATGAGCAGTTCTTC. Protein sequence: CASQDLSYNEQFF. Looking up the rest from reference TRBV19 and TRBJ2-1 gives the full variable domain: DGGITQSPKYLFRKEGQNVTLSCEQNLNHDAMYWYRQDPGQGLRLIYYSQIVNDFQKGDIAEGYSVSREKKESFPLTVTSAQKNPTAFYLCASQDLSYNEQFFGPGTRLTVL.

This chain links TRBV6-5 with TRBJ2-3; a possible D gene is TRBD2 (5 bases). The CDR3 runs 14 residues. Germline lookup yields CDR1 MNHEY and CDR2 SVGAGI. V gave up 0 bases and J gave up 5 bases, with 9 bases separating them. In nucleotides, the CDR3 is TGTGCCAGCAGTTACTCGATTGGGAGAGATACGCAGTATTTT. Its translation is CASSYSIGRDTQYF.

This clone has just a few counts. The chain joins TRBV5-4 to TRBJ1-2, with no clear D. The CDR3 runs to 11 residues. Trimming left V 4 bases short and J 4 bases short, with 5 bases between. Germline V CDR1 and CDR2: SGHNT, YYREEE (reference sequence). Here the CDR3 reads CASSRGYGYTF. The CDR3 DNA reads TGTGCCAGCAGCCGAGGCTATGGCTACACCTTC.

J is TRBJ2-5 and V is TRBV4-3; 7 positions match TRBD1. The V gene end was trimmed by 0 bases and the J gene end by 11 bases; junction bases not matched to a gene: 12. The CDR3 runs to 15 residues. Germline CDR1 is LGHNA and CDR2 is YSLEER. Here the CDR3 reads CASSQDRSGGWEQYF. In DNA form, the CDR3 reads TGCGCCAGCAGCCAAGATCGGTCAGGGGGTTGGGAGCAGTACTTC.

V gene TRBV19 combines with J gene TRBJ1-5, with 7 nucleotides matching TRBD1. CDR1 and CDR2 (germline): LNHDA, SQIVND (reference sequence). The junction had 13 bases not matched to a gene; V was cut back by 2 bases and J by 6 bases. CDR3 length: 17 amino acids. CDR3 region: CASSIIGVTGYTQPQHF. Here the CDR3 DNA reads TGTGCCAGTAGTATAATTGGTGTGACAGGGTATACTCAGCCCCAGCATTTT. The entire variable domain, with the rest obtained from reference TRBV19 and TRBJ1-5, is as follows: DGGITQSPKYLFRKEGQNVTLSCEQNLNHDAMYWYRQDPGQGLRLIYYSQIVNDFQKGDIAEGYSVSREKKESFPLTVTSAQKNPTAFYLCASSIIGVTGYTQPQHFGDGTRLSIL.